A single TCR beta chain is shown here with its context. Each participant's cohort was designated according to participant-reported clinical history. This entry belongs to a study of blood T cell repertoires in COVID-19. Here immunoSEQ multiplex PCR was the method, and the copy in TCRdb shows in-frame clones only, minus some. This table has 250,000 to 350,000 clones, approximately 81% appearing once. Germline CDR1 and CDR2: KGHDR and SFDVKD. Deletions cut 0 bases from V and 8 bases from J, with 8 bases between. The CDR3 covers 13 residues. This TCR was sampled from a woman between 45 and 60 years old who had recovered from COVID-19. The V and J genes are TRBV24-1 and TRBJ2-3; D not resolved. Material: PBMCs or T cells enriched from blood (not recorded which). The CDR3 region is CATSDLLIATQYF. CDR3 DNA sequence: TGTGCCACCAGTGATTTGCTAATTGCTACGCAGTATTTT.